This is a list of T cell receptor beta chains from one sample in a study of blood T cell repertoires in COVID-19. This table comes from immunoSEQ multiplex PCR, and its TCRdb copy is limited to in-frame clones, with some not included. The sample records some 60,000 clones, about 76% being singletons. Material: peripheral blood. Source of these receptors: a human donor in a cohort sampled during active COVID-19. Both conserved end residues are trimmed from each CDR3. Each record gives: J gene, V gene, CDR3 protein.

j_call: TRBJ2-6
v_call: TRBV16
cdr3_aa: ASSQSRTGSGANVLT

j_call: TRBJ2-7
v_call: TRBV6-5
cdr3_aa: ASRKAGRSYEQY

j_call: TRBJ1-1
v_call: TRBV4-1
cdr3_aa: ASSERGGNTEAF

j_call: TRBJ2-6
v_call: TRBV7-9
cdr3_aa: ASSPGNSGANVLT

j_call: TRBJ2-5
v_call: TRBV7-2
cdr3_aa: ASSYLGQGFAETQY

j_call: TRBJ1-6
v_call: TRBV7-2
cdr3_aa: ASSSTRTGSANSPLH

j_call: TRBJ2-2
v_call: TRBV3-1/TRBV3-2
cdr3_aa: ASSQSWLGGEDTGELF

j_call: TRBJ2-7
v_call: TRBV18
cdr3_aa: ASSPTIGLAGVDEQY

j_call: TRBJ1-5
v_call: TRBV19
cdr3_aa: ASLGAGREGNQPQH

j_call: TRBJ2-3
v_call: TRBV19
cdr3_aa: ASKRLAGSYTDTQY

j_call: TRBJ2-3
v_call: TRBV12-1
cdr3_aa: ATFTDTQY

j_call: TRBJ1-2
v_call: TRBV4-3
cdr3_aa: ASSQDYGVQSLYGYT

j_call: TRBJ1-1
v_call: TRBV27
cdr3_aa: ASSRGQGYATEAF

j_call: TRBJ1-1
v_call: TRBV4-3
cdr3_aa: ASSQEAGDTEAF

j_call: TRBJ1-6
v_call: TRBV28
cdr3_aa: ASSLQGAYNSPLH

j_call: TRBJ2-7
v_call: TRBV28
cdr3_aa: ASRRGTGAYEQY

j_call: TRBJ2-5
v_call: TRBV11-2
cdr3_aa: ASSRTGDQETQY

j_call: TRBJ2-5
v_call: TRBV6-1
cdr3_aa: ASSEHYLGEVEETQY

j_call: TRBJ1-2
v_call: TRBV14
cdr3_aa: ASSSTGYYGYT

j_call: TRBJ1-5
v_call: TRBV18
cdr3_aa: ASSPGGSYSNQPQH

j_call: TRBJ2-5
v_call: TRBV6-6
cdr3_aa: ASSQGQYQETQY

j_call: TRBJ2-2
v_call: TRBV5-4
cdr3_aa: ASSSPGTTGELF

j_call: TRBJ2-1
v_call: TRBV21-1
cdr3_aa: ASSKEDFRGNEQF

j_call: TRBJ1-6
v_call: TRBV9
cdr3_aa: ASTGQPYNSPLH

j_call: TRBJ2-5
v_call: TRBV5-8
cdr3_aa: ASSLAVTPGMETQY

j_call: TRBJ2-2
v_call: TRBV24-1
cdr3_aa: ATSGGGVTGELF

j_call: TRBJ1-2
v_call: TRBV6-2/TRBV6-3
cdr3_aa: ASSRQGADYGYT

j_call: TRBJ2-7
v_call: TRBV20-1
cdr3_aa: SAQSPYEQY

j_call: TRBJ2-1
v_call: TRBV4-1
cdr3_aa: ASSASGGGSYNEQF

j_call: TRBJ1-1
v_call: TRBV5-6
cdr3_aa: ASSPVGGDTEAF

j_call: TRBJ1-6
v_call: TRBV7-2
cdr3_aa: ASSSRQSPANSPLH

j_call: TRBJ2-2
v_call: TRBV28
cdr3_aa: ASSPGGDDGELF

j_call: TRBJ2-7
v_call: TRBV10-2
cdr3_aa: ASGSADEQY

j_call: TRBJ1-1
v_call: TRBV5-1
cdr3_aa: ASSSGTGGTEAF

j_call: TRBJ1-4
v_call: TRBV7-7
cdr3_aa: ASSPGTGSGEKLF

j_call: TRBJ2-5
v_call: TRBV10-2
cdr3_aa: ASSDGAGGSGETQY

j_call: TRBJ2-3
v_call: TRBV5-6
cdr3_aa: ASTRDRGSTDTQY

j_call: TRBJ1-3
v_call: TRBV18
cdr3_aa: ASSPGTGSSSGNTIY

j_call: TRBJ2-2
v_call: TRBV5-8
cdr3_aa: ASSSGESNTGELF

j_call: TRBJ1-2
v_call: TRBV5-4
cdr3_aa: ASSRDSLLYGYT